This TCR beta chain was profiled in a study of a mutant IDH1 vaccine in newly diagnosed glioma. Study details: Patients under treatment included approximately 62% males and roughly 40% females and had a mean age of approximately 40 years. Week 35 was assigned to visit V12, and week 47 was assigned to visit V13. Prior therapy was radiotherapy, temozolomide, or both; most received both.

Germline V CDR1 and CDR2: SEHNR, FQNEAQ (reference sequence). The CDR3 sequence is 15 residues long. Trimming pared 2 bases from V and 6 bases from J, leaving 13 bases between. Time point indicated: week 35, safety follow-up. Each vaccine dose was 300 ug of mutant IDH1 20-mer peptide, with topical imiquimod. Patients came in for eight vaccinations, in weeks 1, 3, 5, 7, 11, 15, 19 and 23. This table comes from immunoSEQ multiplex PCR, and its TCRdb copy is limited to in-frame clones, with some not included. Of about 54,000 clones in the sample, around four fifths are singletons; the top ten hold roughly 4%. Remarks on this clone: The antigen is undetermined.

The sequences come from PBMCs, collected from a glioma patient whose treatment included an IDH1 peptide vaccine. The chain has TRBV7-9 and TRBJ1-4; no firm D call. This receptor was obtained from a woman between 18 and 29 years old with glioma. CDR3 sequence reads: CASSLRGRMDEKLFF. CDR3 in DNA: TGTGCCAGCAGCTTACGTGGGCGGATGGATGAAAAACTGTTTTTT.